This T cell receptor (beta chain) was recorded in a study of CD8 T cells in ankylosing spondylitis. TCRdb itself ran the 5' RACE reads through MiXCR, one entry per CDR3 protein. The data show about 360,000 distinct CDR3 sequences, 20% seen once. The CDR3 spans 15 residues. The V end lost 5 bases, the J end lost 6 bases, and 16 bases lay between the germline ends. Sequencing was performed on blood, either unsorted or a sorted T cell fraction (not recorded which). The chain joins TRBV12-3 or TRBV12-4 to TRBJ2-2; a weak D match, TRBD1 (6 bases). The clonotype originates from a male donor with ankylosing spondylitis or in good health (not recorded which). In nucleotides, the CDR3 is TGTGCCAGCAGTGCCTTACAGGGCTTGTCCGGGGAGCTGTTTTTT. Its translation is CASSALQGLSGELFF.